Listed here are 21 T cell receptor beta chains from one sample, sequenced in a study of graft-versus-host responses after intestinal transplantation. Labeling with CFSE marked roughly 200,000 responder cells, which were plated with roughly 200,000 irradiated, violet-dye-labeled stimulator cells. Sequencing used immunoSEQ multiplex PCR; TCRdb keeps in-frame clones, though not all of them. Here the sample spans approximately 10,000 clones, 29% being singletons. The sample in question was alloreactive CD8+ T cells from a mixed lymphocyte reaction culture, obtained before intestinal transplant. Documented subset: CFSE-low proliferating T cells sorted from roughly six-day pre-transplant mixed lymphocyte reaction (GvH or HvG direction). The receptors were gathered from a human patient who received an intestinal transplant.

This clone was observed a handful of times. The gene calls are TRBV2 and TRBJ1-2, with 7 bases identical to TRBD1. The CDR3 extends over 15 amino acids. The J segment lost 0 bases and the V segment lost 6 bases, leaving 7 bases of the junction unmatched. Germline values: CDR1 SNHLY, CDR2 FYNNEI. Here the CDR3 DNA reads TGTGCCAGCAGGAGGGACAGCCACTCTAACTATGGCTACACCTTC. It yields the protein CASRRDSHSNYGYTF.

The chain couples TRBV11-2 to TRBJ1-1, with a possible D match to TRBD1 (5 bases). This CDR3 comprises 13 residues. The V and J ends lost 2 bases and 4 bases respectively, with 8 bases between them. Germline CDR1 SGHAT, CDR2 FQNNGV. The CDR3 DNA reads as TGTGCCAGCAGCTTACTCGGGGGCACTGAAGCTTTCTTT. This encodes CASSLLGGTEAFF.

By proportion, this clone is medium-sized. This rearrangement joins TRBV27 to TRBJ2-7, with 8 bases matching TRBD1. Germline CDR1 is MNHEY and CDR2 is SMNVEV (reference sequence). The CDR3 covers 13 residues. V shed 6 bases and J 3 bases; nucleotides not matched to a gene: 4. The CDR3 bases are TGTGCCAGCAGCCAGGGGGCCCTCTACGAGCAGTACTTC. The encoded protein is CASSQGALYEQYF.

The chain carries TRBV7-2 and TRBJ2-7; D may be TRBD2 (7 bases). The CDR3 runs to 15 residues. V lost 5 bases to trimming and J lost 2 bases, with 16 bases between them. CDR1 is SGHTA, CDR2 FQGNSA, per germline. Here the CDR3 DNA reads TGTGCCAGCAGCCCCCATGGGGGGGCCGCCTACGAGCAGTACTTC. As protein: CASSPHGGAAYEQYF.

The chain has TRBV5-4 and TRBJ2-7; a possible D gene is TRBD2 (6 bases). Germline CDR1 reads SGHNT; CDR2 reads YYREEE (reference sequence). This CDR3 spans 13 amino acids. V shed 3 bases and J shed 4 bases, with 11 bases lying between them. The CDR3 region is CASSYSAGYEQYF. DNA for the CDR3: TGTGCCAGCAGCTACTCGGCGGGGTACGAGCAGTACTTC.

The gene calls are TRBV18 and TRBJ2-4, with 7 nucleotides matching TRBD1. Germline CDR1 reads KGHSH; CDR2 reads LQKENI. The CDR3 consists of 17 residues. V shed 2 bases and J 0 bases; nucleotides not matched to a gene: 7. The CDR3 coding sequence is TGTGCCAGCTCACCAGACAGGGCAATCTTAGCCAAAAACATTCAGTACTTC. It is translated as CASSPDRAILAKNIQYF.

By share of the sample, this clone is medium-sized. The V call is TRBV27, the J call TRBJ2-7; 11 bases fit TRBD1. V dropped 5 bases and J dropped 4; count of bases not matched to a gene: 4. The CDR3 is 14 residues long. The germline CDR1 and CDR2 sequences are MNHEY and SMNVEV (reference sequence). CDR3 nucleotides: TGTGCCAGCAGTCCAGGGACAGGGGGTTACGAGCAGTACTTC. Amino acids: CASSPGTGGYEQYF.

This clone appeared a few times. V gene TRBV6-5 combines with J gene TRBJ1-2; tentatively, D is TRBD1 (6 bases). Germline V lookup: CDR1 MNHEY, CDR2 SVGAGI. The CDR3 sequence is 13 residues long. The V end was cut by 8 bases, the J end by 3 bases, with 13 bases between. The CDR3 coding sequence is TGTGCCAGCGGGGGGGCAGCCCACTATGGCTACACCTTC. This codes for CASGGAAHYGYTF.

The chain combines TRBV4-1 with TRBJ1-1; perhaps TRBD1 as D (5 bases). The CDR3 is made up of 12 amino acids. V was shortened by 4 bases and J by 8 bases, with 11 bases between the two germline ends. Germline V gives CDR1 MGHRA, CDR2 YSYEKL. The CDR3 here is CASSPGRGEAFF. CDR3 coding DNA: TGCGCCAGCAGCCCCGGTAGGGGAGAAGCTTTCTTT.

This chain links TRBV9 with TRBJ2-7; possibly TRBD2 for D (6 bases). The CDR3 sequence is 15 residues long. Deletions cut 0 bases from V and 3 bases from J, with 13 bases between. Germline CDR1 and CDR2: SGDLS and YYNGEE. The CDR3 coding sequence is TGTGCCAGCAGCGTAGGGGGAGGACCTAACTACGAGCAGTACTTC. This gives the protein CASSVGGGPNYEQYF.

This chain connects TRBV10-1 to TRBJ2-2; possibly TRBD2 for D (6 bases). CDR1 and CDR2 (germline): WNHNN, SYGVQD (reference sequence). The CDR3 has 17 amino acids. V lost 7 bases, J lost 6 bases, and 24 bases lay in between. The CDR3: CASTPSGTGETPGELFF. CDR3 nucleotide sequence: TGCGCCAGCACACCCTCCGGGACGGGAGAAACACCCGGGGAGCTGTTTTTT.

This clone is medium-sized within its sample. The gene calls are TRBV4-1 and TRBJ2-7; 7 bases are shared with TRBD2. V was clipped by 2 bases and J by 2 bases; unmatched bases: 6. CDR3 length: 15 residues. From germline, CDR1 is MGHRA and CDR2 YSYEKL. CDR3 in amino acids: CASSQRSAGAYEQYF. In DNA form, the CDR3 reads TGCGCCAGCAGCCAACGGAGCGCGGGGGCCTACGAGCAGTACTTC.

V gene TRBV11-2 combines with J gene TRBJ1-1; no clear D gene. The CDR3 sequence is 13 residues long. V was trimmed by 4 bases and J by 1 base, leaving 7 bases between them. Germline V gives CDR1 SGHAT, CDR2 FQNNGV. CDR3 bases: TGTGCCAGCAGCTATACGGGGAACACTGAAGCTTTCTTT. Translated, it gives CASSYTGNTEAFF.

The V and J genes are TRBV19 and TRBJ1-1; perhaps TRBD1 as D (5 bases). CDR1 and CDR2 (germline): LNHDA, SQIVND (reference sequence). Trimming stripped 3 bases from V and 6 bases from J, with 11 bases between. The CDR3 totals 13 residues. In DNA, the CDR3 is TGTGCCAGTAGTATGGGGGGGGGTCCTGAAGCTTTCTTT. Its protein product is CASSMGGGPEAFF.

This chain links TRBV27 with TRBJ1-6, with a weak D call TRBD1 (5 bases). The CDR3 runs to 14 residues. The germline V gene encodes CDR1 MNHEY and CDR2 SMNVEV (reference sequence). Trimming left V 8 bases short and J 7 bases short, with 15 bases between. The CDR3 DNA is TGTGCCAGCGGGCTGGGGGGGTGGAATTCACCCCTCCACTTT. Encoded protein: CASGLGGWNSPLHF.

By proportion, this clone is medium-sized. The chain is built from TRBV6-1 and TRBJ1-2, with 8 bases that match TRBD1. V shed 8 bases and J 4 bases; nucleotides not matched to a gene: 6. CDR1 is MNHNS and CDR2 is SASEGT in the germline V gene. CDR3 length: 13 residues. CDR3 sequence: CASGTGPLYGYTF. The DNA for the CDR3 is TGTGCCAGCGGGACAGGCCCCCTCTATGGCTACACCTTC.

This clone was found a few times. The chain couples TRBV23-1 to TRBJ2-4; TRBD2 might be the D (5 bases). TRBV23-1 is labeled an ORF, and its function is uncertain. The CDR3 extends over 17 amino acids. Trimming cost V 0 bases and J 0 bases, with 12 bases left between them. CDR3 amino acids: CASSQSRRRLAKNIQYF. In DNA, the CDR3 is TGCGCCAGCAGTCAATCGAGGAGGAGATTAGCCAAAAACATTCAGTACTTC.

By its share, this clone is medium-sized (0.01 to 0.1%). The chain combines TRBV27 with TRBJ1-2; D is ambiguous. This CDR3 region has 13 residues. Germline CDR1 is MNHEY and CDR2 is SMNVEV (reference sequence). Deletions cut 3 bases from V and 4 bases from J, with 9 bases between. CDR3 DNA sequence: TGTGCCAGCAGTTTTGGGCCGAGCTATGGCTACACCTTC. It encodes CASSFGPSYGYTF.

V and J are TRBV19 and TRBJ1-2, with D possibly TRBD1 on 6 matching bases. Trimming took off 5 bases at V and 6 bases at J, with 19 bases between the two ends. CDR3 length: 15 amino acids. Looked up from germline, CDR1 is LNHDA and CDR2 is SQIVND (reference sequence). The CDR3, as DNA: TGTGCCAGTAGTTTTCAACAGGGCGCCGGAGATGGCTACACCTTC. As protein: CASSFQQGAGDGYTF. Together with reference TRBV19 and TRBJ1-2, the CDR3 gives the full variable domain: DGGITQSPKYLFRKEGQNVTLSCEQNLNHDAMYWYRQDPGQGLRLIYYSQIVNDFQKGDIAEGYSVSREKKESFPLTVTSAQKNPTAFYLCASSFQQGAGDGYTFGSGTRLTVV.

This clone was counted between two and nine times. This sequence joins TRBV9 and TRBJ1-3; no firm D call. This CDR3 contains 13 residues. Germline V lookup: CDR1 SGDLS, CDR2 YYNGEE. Trimming took 7 bases from V and 2 from J, leaving 10 bases between them. The CDR3 DNA reads as TGTGCCAGCCCCGGGGAGGCTGGAAACACCATATATTTT. Amino acids: CASPGEAGNTIYF.

This clone was observed a handful of times. This same CDR3 is encoded by further DNA sequences in the sample. V is TRBV9 and J is TRBJ1-1; 11 nucleotides match TRBD1. Germline V lookup: CDR1 SGDLS, CDR2 YYNGEE. The CDR3 consists of 14 residues. Trimming took 3 bases from V and 4 from J; bases not matched to a gene: 2. In DNA form, the CDR3 reads TGTGCCAGCAGCGCCGGGACAGGGGGCACTGAAGCTTTCTTT. Translating gives CASSAGTGGTEAFF.